The clone carrying this TCR beta chain has only one observation. This sample was included in a study of technical replicates of blood from several donors. Only in-frame clones appear in the TCRdb table, and some are missing; sequencing was by immunoSEQ multiplex PCR. The table shows about 81,000 clones, with 90% to 98% occurring only once. CDR1 and CDR2 from the germline V gene are SGHRS and YFSETQ. V shed 2 bases and J shed 2 bases, with 9 bases lying between them. The CDR3 spans 14 residues. This sequence joins TRBV5-1 and TRBJ2-3, with D perhaps matching TRBD1 (6 bases). The sequence came from a human donor in good health. The sequenced material came from T cells isolated from PBMCs. The chain's CDR3 is CASSFGQNTDTQYF. As DNA, the CDR3 is TGCGCCAGCAGCTTCGGACAGAACACAGATACGCAGTATTTT.